A single sample gave rise to the 13 T cell receptor beta chains below, sequenced in a study of blood T cell repertoires in COVID-19. Produced via immunoSEQ multiplex PCR; TCRdb's table is partial and in-frame only. The data contain about 330,000 clones, approximately 90% of them singletons. Sequencing used peripheral blood. The source of these receptors is a woman aged 50 to 65 with active or convalescent COVID-19.

The CDR3 nucleotides are TGTGCCAGCAGCTTAAACTCTAACTCTGGAAACACCATATATTTT. It encodes CASSLNSNSGNTIYF. V and J are TRBV11-3 and TRBJ1-3, with unresolved D. Looked up from germline, CDR1 is SGHNT and CDR2 is YENEEA. This CDR3 contains 15 residues. The V and J ends lost 2 bases and 0 bases respectively, with 8 bases between them.

The chain carries TRBV5-4 and TRBJ2-1; the D gene is possibly TRBD1 (5 bases). CDR1 SGHNT and CDR2 YYREEE come from the germline V gene (reference sequence). Trimming stripped 0 bases from V and 8 bases from J, with 6 bases between. There are 12 residues in the CDR3. The CDR3 DNA sequence: TGTGCCAGCAGCTTGGGGGGCGATGAGCAGTTCTTC. It encodes CASSLGGDEQFF.

The J gene is TRBJ1-5, the V gene TRBV5-4, with D unresolved. Germline CDR1 and CDR2: SGHNT and YYREEE (reference sequence). The CDR3 runs to 14 residues. The ends were cut back, 1 base at V and 1 base at J, with 6 bases in the middle. The CDR3 loop reads CASSLWQSNQPQHF. The CDR3 DNA sequence: TGTGCCAGCAGCTTGTGGCAGAGCAATCAGCCCCAGCATTTT. Looking up the rest from reference TRBV5-4 and TRBJ1-5 gives the full variable domain: ETGVTQSPTHLIKTRGQQVTLRCSSQSGHNTVSWYQQALGQGPQFIFQYYREEENGRGNFPPRFSGLQFPNYSSELNVNALELDDSALYLCASSLWQSNQPQHFGDGTRLSIL.

V usage is TRBV4-1 and J usage is TRBJ1-1; D may be TRBD1 (5 bases). V was cut by 0 bases and J by 4 bases, with 6 bases left in between. The CDR3 loop spans 13 amino acids. Per germline, CDR1 MGHRA and CDR2 YSYEKL. The CDR3: CASSQERGTEAFF. CDR3 DNA sequence: TGCGCCAGCAGCCAAGAAAGGGGCACTGAAGCTTTCTTT.

The rearrangement links TRBV18 to TRBJ2-1; D unclear. Germline assignment: CDR1 KGHSH and CDR2 LQKENI. CDR3 size: 12 residues. Trimming shortened V by 3 bases and J by 5 bases, and 5 bases separated the two germline ends. The CDR3 is CASSPRNNEQFF. The CDR3 DNA sequence: TGTGCCAGCTCACCGAGAAACAATGAGCAGTTCTTC.

The chain couples TRBV12-3 or TRBV12-4 to TRBJ2-1, with TRBD1 matching 9 bases. The CDR3 is 13 amino acids. The ends lost 6 bases at V and 9 bases at J; junction bases unmatched: 6. The CDR3 protein is CASSLDRGVEQFF. DNA for the CDR3: TGTGCCAGCAGCTTGGACAGGGGTGTTGAGCAGTTCTTC.

The V call is TRBV21-1, the J call TRBJ2-2; the table's D call of TRBD2 was not tested on the DNA. TRBV21-1 is assigned pseudogene status. The CDR3 has 15 amino acids. CDR3 sequence (DNA): TGTGCCAGCAGCAAACAGCCTAGGAACACCGGGGAGCTGTTTTTT. This encodes CASSKQPRNTGELFF.

This chain joins TRBV4-2 and TRBJ2-1; TRBD2 matches at 11 bases. Germline V gene sequence: CDR1 LGHNA, CDR2 YNFKEQ. V lost 0 bases to trimming and J lost 9 bases; unmatched junction nucleotides: 7. The CDR3 length is 16 residues. The CDR3 sequence is CASSQETASGGTEQFF. In DNA, the CDR3 is TGTGCCAGCAGCCAAGAAACGGCTAGCGGGGGGACTGAGCAGTTCTTC.

The CDR3 nucleotides are TGTGCCACCAGTGTCGACGGACTAGGACCCCAGCATTTT. Protein sequence: CATSVDGLGPQHF. The genes are TRBV24-1 and TRBJ1-5, with D unresolved. V was trimmed by 5 bases and J by 10 bases, leaving 14 bases between them. Germline CDR1 is KGHDR and CDR2 is SFDVKD. CDR3 length equals 13 residues.

This clone has more than one count but fewer than ten. The V and J genes are TRBV27 and TRBJ1-2; 7 nucleotides align to TRBD1. The germline CDR1 and CDR2 sequences are MNHEY and SMNVEV (reference sequence). The trim removed 10 bases at V and 4 bases at J, leaving 12 bases unmatched. The CDR3 is 14 residues long. CDR3 nucleotides: TGTGCCACGTTCGCAGGGGGACCTGGCTATGGCTACACCTTC. This translates into CATFAGGPGYGYTF.

V usage is TRBV15 and J usage is TRBJ2-2, with D possibly being TRBD1 (6 bases). The germline V gene encodes CDR1 LNHNV and CDR2 YYDKDF (reference sequence). The CDR3 runs to 15 residues. The V and J ends lost 11 bases and 2 bases respectively, with 18 bases between them. The CDR3 region is CAASGRGRNTGELFF. DNA for the CDR3: TGTGCCGCCTCGGGCAGGGGCAGAAACACCGGGGAGCTGTTTTTT. The complete variable domain, with remaining parts taken from reference TRBV15 and TRBJ2-2, reads DAMVIQNPRYQVTQFGKPVTLSCSQTLNHNVMYWYQQKSSQAPKLLFHYYDKDFNNEADTPDNFQSRRPNTSFCFLDIRSPGLGDTAMYLCAASGRGRNTGELFFGEGSRLTVL.

The CDR3 sequence is CASSISGSAYEQYF. CDR3 nucleotide sequence: TGTGCCAGTAGTATTAGCGGGAGCGCTTACGAGCAGTACTTC. This chain connects TRBV19 to TRBJ2-7; 9 positions agree with TRBD2. Losses at the gene ends were 3 bases for V and 4 bases for J; bases not matched to a gene: 4. The CDR3 has 14 residues. Germline lookup yields CDR1 LNHDA and CDR2 SQIVND (reference sequence).

V gene TRBV9 combines with J gene TRBJ1-4; D is undetermined. V gave up 4 bases and J gave up 1 base, with 11 bases separating them. Germline CDR1 is SGDLS and CDR2 is YYNGEE. The length of the CDR3 is 15 residues. CDR3 sequence reads: CASSPLGGTNEKLFF. CDR3 sequence (DNA): TGTGCCAGCAGCCCCCTAGGAGGAACTAATGAAAAACTGTTTTTT.